This is a list of T cell receptor beta chains from one sample in a study of identical twins. Using its own MiXCR run on the 5' RACE reads, TCRdb lists one record per CDR3 protein. The top ten clones hold around 1.7% of a sample with approximately 670,000 distinct CDR3 sequences, roughly 6% of them seen once. Sequencing input: naive T cells sorted from blood. The receptors here all came from a man aged 18 to 29 in good health. The CDR3 runs from the conserved cysteine through the conserved F or W. Size is stated for part of the rows, as once, few or many counts, or as a class when the clone is expanded.

j_gene: TRBJ2-1
v_gene: TRBV15
abundance: -
CDR3aa: CATSRGRRRGENEQFF

j_gene: TRBJ1-1
v_gene: TRBV7-9
abundance: many
CDR3aa: CASSDTLNTEAFF

j_gene: TRBJ2-1
v_gene: TRBV5-1
abundance: few
CDR3aa: CASSPAEGNSYNEQFF

j_gene: TRBJ2-2
v_gene: TRBV28
abundance: few
CDR3aa: CASQGPGTGELFF

j_gene: TRBJ2-5
v_gene: TRBV20-1
abundance: many
CDR3aa: CSAPGANRVAETQYF

j_gene: TRBJ2-5
v_gene: TRBV9
abundance: -
CDR3aa: CASSVGASGLQETQYF

j_gene: TRBJ1-5
v_gene: TRBV6-6
abundance: many
CDR3aa: CASGRTQGQPQHF

j_gene: TRBJ1-3
v_gene: TRBV7-2
abundance: many
CDR3aa: CASSRWERNTIYF

j_gene: TRBJ2-1
v_gene: TRBV28
abundance: -
CDR3aa: CASSLGRGTASYNEQFF

j_gene: TRBJ2-1
v_gene: TRBV5-5
abundance: few
CDR3aa: CASSLGGLLLDEQFF

j_gene: TRBJ1-4
v_gene: TRBV28
abundance: few
CDR3aa: CASSAGEGRSEKLFF

j_gene: TRBJ1-5
v_gene: TRBV12-3/TRBV12-4
abundance: -
CDR3aa: CASSPAGQFSNQPQHF

j_gene: TRBJ2-3
v_gene: TRBV24-1
abundance: few
CDR3aa: CATSDPGSSRGGTDTQYF